These 19 T cell receptor beta chains originate from one sample sequenced in a study of regulatory T cells in long-lasting Graves disease. Through Arm-PCR of CDR3 regions and iRepertoire HTBI primers, TCR beta libraries were built. TCRdb re-called the multiplex PCR reads with MiXCR, one entry per CDR3 protein. The profile shows some 450,000 distinct CDR3 sequences, about 17% of them singletons. Time point defined: newly diagnosed GD, antithyroid drugs for less than 3 months. Preparation of the TCR library used RNA extracted from PBMCs. These same records also appear under a second study, on T cells in Graves' hyperthyroidism and ophthalmopathy.

This material consisted of peripheral blood mononuclear cells (PBMCs), taken at new diagnosis, from a patient treated with antithyroid drugs. The receptor source for this set is a woman in her twenties or thirties with Graves disease.

This clonotype was found many times. The chain couples TRBV5-6 to TRBJ2-3; D may be TRBD2 (5 bases). CDR1 and CDR2 (germline): SGHDT, YYEEEE. V lost 6 bases and J 1 base, leaving 21 bases between the germline ends. CDR3 length: 17 amino acids. CDR3 residues: CASTSWSLAYRTDTQYF. CDR3 in DNA: TGTGCCAGCACCTCCTGGTCCCTAGCCTACCGCACAGATACGCAGTATTTT.

J is TRBJ2-2 and V is TRBV28; tentatively, D is TRBD1 or TRBD2 (6 bases each). The CDR3 has 14 residues. The V end lost 2 bases, the J end lost 7 bases, and 11 bases lay between the germline ends. CDR1 and CDR2 (germline): MDHEN, SYDVKM. The CDR3 reads CASSLAGEDGELFF. The CDR3 DNA reads as TGTGCCAGCAGTTTAGCAGGGGAGGACGGGGAGCTGTTTTTT.

This chain connects TRBV5-1 to TRBJ1-2; unclear D gene. The V end lost 0 bases, the J end lost 4 bases, and 10 bases lay between the germline ends. Germline lookup yields CDR1 SGHRS and CDR2 YFSETQ. The CDR3 runs to 14 residues. The CDR3 region has the DNA TGCGCCAGCAGCTTGGCGTTGGCAGGCTATGGCTACACCTTC. Amino acids: CASSLALAGYGYTF.

The V call is TRBV5-6, the J call TRBJ2-7; no firm D call. Germline V gene lookup returns CDR1 SGHDT and CDR2 YYEEEE. This CDR3 spans 12 amino acids. V lost 4 bases to trimming and J lost 2 bases, with 7 bases between them. CDR3: CASSTRTYEQYF. The DNA of the CDR3 is TGTGCCAGCAGCACGAGAACCTACGAGCAGTACTTC.

This clonotype was seen many times. The chain recombines TRBV4-2 with TRBJ1-1, with no clear D. This CDR3 is 15 amino acids long. Germline CDR1 and CDR2: LGHNA and YNFKEQ. V shed 3 bases and J shed 6 bases, with 17 bases lying between them. CDR3 region: CASSHHPWETAEAFF. The DNA for the CDR3 is TGTGCCAGCAGCCACCATCCGTGGGAGACCGCTGAAGCTTTCTTT.

The chain carries TRBV2 and TRBJ1-2; TRBD1 matches at 10 bases. CDR1 is SNHLY, CDR2 FYNNEI, per germline. The V gene end was trimmed by 8 bases and the J gene end by 2 bases; junction bases not matched to a gene: 11. The CDR3 consists of 16 residues. The CDR3 sequence is CASLETGTGENYGYTF. The CDR3 nucleotides are TGTGCCAGCTTAGAAACCGGGACAGGGGAGAACTATGGCTACACCTTC.

In this sample, this clonotype turned up many times. The chain joins TRBV2 to TRBJ2-3, with a tentative D call TRBD2 (6 bases). V shed 5 bases and J shed 2 bases, with 20 bases lying between them. This CDR3 has 17 amino acids. Germline CDR1 SNHLY, CDR2 FYNNEI. CDR3 in DNA: TGTGCCAGCAGTATTGATCAGTCGAGCGGGTACACAGATACGCAGTATTTT. The encoded protein is CASSIDQSSGYTDTQYF.

Worth noting for this clonotype: A read error may account for a junction end that differs from germline. This chain links TRBV6-2 or TRBV6-3 with TRBJ2-7; D remains ambiguous. The CDR3 spans 14 residues. From germline, CDR1 is MNHEY and CDR2 SVGEGT. The CDR3 loop reads CASSYSDGSYEQDF. In nucleotides, the CDR3 is TGTGCCAGCAGTTACTCCGACGGTTCCTACGAGCAGGACTTC.

CDR3 sequence: CASSYRDDTEAFF. CDR3 DNA: TGTGCCAGCAGTTACAGGGATGACACTGAAGCTTTCTTT. This chain joins TRBV6-2 or TRBV6-3 and TRBJ1-1, with D hard to call. Trimming removed 2 bases from V and 3 bases from J, with 7 bases in between. Germline-derived CDR1 and CDR2 are MNHEY and SVGEGT. The CDR3 covers 13 residues.

The rearrangement uses TRBV20-1 and TRBJ1-5; 7 positions agree with TRBD1. Germline V CDR1 and CDR2: DFQATT, SNEGSKA (reference sequence). The CDR3 totals 13 residues. Germline trimming cut 4 bases from V and 7 bases from J; bases unmatched to any gene: 7. In nucleotides, the CDR3 is TGCAGTGCTACACAGGGGCGGAGGCAGCCCCAGCATTTT. It translates to CSATQGRRQPQHF.

The sample holds many counts of this clonotype. V usage is TRBV28 and J usage is TRBJ1-2, with D maybe TRBD1 (5 bases). The CDR3 runs 14 residues. CDR1 is MDHEN and CDR2 is SYDVKM in the germline V gene. Trimming left V 3 bases short and J 4 bases short, with 12 bases between. The CDR3 nucleotides read TGTGCCAGCAGTTTGAACCGCAGGGTCTATGGCTACACCTTC. Residues: CASSLNRRVYGYTF.

The chain carries TRBV20-1 and TRBJ2-1, with 16 bases matching TRBD2. V lost 6 bases, J lost 10 bases, and 12 bases stayed unmatched. This CDR3 comprises 16 residues. CDR1 and CDR2 from the germline V gene are DFQATT and SNEGSKA (reference sequence). For the CDR3, the DNA is TGCAGTGCACTGGCTGGGACTAGCGGGAGGGCAAGGGAGCAGTTCTTC. It codes for CSALAGTSGRAREQFF.

This clonotype was picked up a small number of times. The V gene is TRBV6-2 or TRBV6-3, the J gene TRBJ1-1; no firm D call. This CDR3 contains 14 residues. The germline V gene encodes CDR1 MNHEY and CDR2 SVGEGT. Trimming shortened V by 0 bases and J by 3 bases, and 8 bases separated the two germline ends. The DNA for the CDR3 is TGTGCCAGCAGTTACTCGGCGGGATACACTGAAGCTTTCTTT. This encodes CASSYSAGYTEAFF.

This clonotype was detected ten times or more. CDR3 amino acids: CASSQGHSSYEQYF. CDR3 bases: TGTGCCAGCAGCCAAGGTCACAGCTCCTACGAGCAGTACTTC. The rearrangement joins TRBV3-1 to TRBJ2-7; no clear D. Trimming stripped 1 base from V and 0 bases from J, with 7 bases between. CDR3 length: 14 amino acids. The germline V gene encodes CDR1 LGHDT and CDR2 YNNKEL (reference sequence).

The rearrangement uses TRBV27 and TRBJ1-2; TRBD1 is a possible D gene (5 bases). Per germline, CDR1 MNHEY and CDR2 SMNVEV (reference sequence). V shed 2 bases and J shed 4 bases, with 8 bases lying between them. The CDR3 consists of 13 residues. The DNA for the CDR3 is TGTGCCAGCAGTTTAGGGGCTGGCTATGGCTACACCTTC. This sequence encodes CASSLGAGYGYTF.

This clonotype was found a few times. The chain has TRBV7-3 and TRBJ2-2; 7 bases map to TRBD1. In germline, CDR1 is SGHTA, CDR2 FQGTGA. CDR3 length: 16 residues. Unmatched junction bases numbered 7, after V lost 5 bases and J lost 1 base. CDR3 sequence (DNA): TGTGCCAGCAGCCAAATCGGGACAGTGAACACCGGGGAGCTGTTTTTT. Amino acids: CASSQIGTVNTGELFF.

This clonotype was found many times. The chain links TRBV19 to TRBJ2-7; no firm D call. The CDR3 sequence is 13 residues long. Trimming stripped 2 bases from V and 3 bases from J, with 8 bases between. The germline V gene encodes CDR1 LNHDA and CDR2 SQIVND (reference sequence). The CDR3 sequence is CASSISSDYEQYF. The CDR3 DNA is TGTGCCAGTAGTATATCGTCCGACTACGAGCAGTACTTC. Variable domain in full (rest from reference TRBV19 and TRBJ2-7): DGGITQSPKYLFRKEGQNVTLSCEQNLNHDAMYWYRQDPGQGLRLIYYSQIVNDFQKGDIAEGYSVSREKKESFPLTVTSAQKNPTAFYLCASSISSDYEQYFGPGTRLTVT.

V gene TRBV14 combines with J gene TRBJ2-1; D uncertain. The CDR3 spans 15 residues. Germline CDR1 reads SGHDN; CDR2 reads FVKESK. The ends were cut back, 3 bases at V and 2 bases at J, with 11 bases in the middle. In nucleotides, the CDR3 is TGTGCCAGCAGCCAGGCAGTGGAAGCCTACAATGAGCAGTTCTTC. Amino acid sequence: CASSQAVEAYNEQFF.

Turning to this clonotype: A read error is likely here: a far larger clone is one base away. The chain has TRBV7-3 and TRBJ2-7; no clear D. CDR3 length equals 15 residues. Germline CDR1 is SGHTA and CDR2 is FQGTGA. Trimming shortened V by 5 bases and J by 7 bases, and 21 bases separated the two germline ends. CDR3 protein: CASSPAYSKHNEQYF. The CDR3 coding sequence is TGTGCCAGCAGCCCAGCGTACAGTAAACACAATGAGCAGTACTTC.